The T cell receptor beta chain described here comes from a study of blood T cell repertoires in COVID-19 (dated by TCRdb to 2019 to 2021). In the study overall: Collaborator samples came from the United States, Italy and Spain and covered acute and convalescent phases of COVID-19. The material from the prospective study consisted of cDNA or gDNA derived from T cells, B-cell-depleted T cells, or PBMCs. The dataset comprised deeply sampled blood TCRbeta repertoires from subjects exposed to, actively infected with, or recovered from COVID-19. A freely available public database, intended as a resource for researchers studying the immune response to SARS-CoV-2, is where the repertoires were released. The samples were drawn from two sources: the first 160 participants of the ongoing ImmuneRACE study, and 950 to 1,500 subjects contributed by 6 global collaborators. A de-identified subject ID, COVID-19 status, age in years and sex were almost always included in the sample metadata. Where available, HLA class I and class II types were taken from metadata supplied by the sample provider and were not determined by assay-based typing. General conclusions and limits of the study: Clinical and demographic metadata were provided uncurated, with the amount varying by source and participant.

A word on this clone: Which antigen it targets is not known. No clone much larger than this one lies a single base away; base qualities are absent.

The immunoSEQ Assay, a bias-controlled multiplex PCR, was used to amplify TCRbeta CDR3 regions from genomic DNA. The source study handled its data this way. Within the assay, amplification of reference gene primers was used to estimate how many nucleated cells each sample contained. To quantify the absolute abundance of each unique TCRbeta CDR3 rearrangement, sequence reads were collapsed and filtered. For each sample, productive Simpson clonality was calculated as the square root of Simpson's diversity index over productive rearrangements. The immuneACCESS repertoire file appears here via TCRdb, limited to in-frame rearrangements. These files lack a portion of the clones; in checked studies, under half of the deficit traces to unresolved V genes, and the cause of the others is not known. The V and J calls and the clone size are those of that table, but D and trimming were determined from the DNA. The sample table contains over 200,000 clones; only one count was recorded for 86% of them. The ten largest clones add up to 2.2% of the sample.

Another Seattle source contributed samples from volunteer blood donors who had recovered from COVID-19. Whole blood was collected in K2EDTA tubes by collaborating institutions according to the institutions' own protocols. Collaborator samples were shipped for TCRbeta analysis as frozen whole blood, isolated PBMCs, or DNA extracted from either sample type. Sequenced material: peripheral blood. This receptor was identified in a young man who had recovered from COVID-19.

The DNA reads TGTGCCAGTAGTATGCAGACTAGCGGGGCGATGAACCAAGAGACCCAGTACTTC. It encodes CASSMQTSGAMNQETQYF. This chain is built from TRBV19 and TRBJ2-5; TRBD2 lines up with 11 middle nucleotides. CDR1 LNHDA and CDR2 SQIVND are derived from the germline V gene (reference sequence). The CDR3 spans 18 residues, from the cysteine through the phenylalanine. Only the CDR3 DNA stays, 54 bases, in frame from base 1. For this chain, trimming is 3 bases at the V end and 0 bases at the J end, and the number of junction bases without a gene match is 9. Extended through the reference TRBV19 and TRBJ2-5 proteins, this CDR3 yields the full variable domain: DGGITQSPKYLFRKEGQNVTLSCEQNLNHDAMYWYRQDPGQGLRLIYYSQIVNDFQKGDIAEGYSVSREKKESFPLTVTSAQKNPTAFYLCASSMQTSGAMNQETQYFGPGTRLLVL.